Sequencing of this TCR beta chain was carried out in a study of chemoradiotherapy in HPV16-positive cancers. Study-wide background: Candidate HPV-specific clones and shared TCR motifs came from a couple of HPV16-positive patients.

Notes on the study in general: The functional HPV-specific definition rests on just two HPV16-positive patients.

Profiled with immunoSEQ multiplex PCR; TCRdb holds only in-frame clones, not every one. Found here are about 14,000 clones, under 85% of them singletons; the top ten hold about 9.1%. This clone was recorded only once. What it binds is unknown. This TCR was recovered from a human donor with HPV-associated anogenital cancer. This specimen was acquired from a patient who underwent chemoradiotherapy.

The CDR3 region is CAKSGLAGWNEQFF. The CDR3 DNA is TGTGCCAAATCGGGTCTAGCGGGTTGGAATGAGCAGTTCTTC. The chain has TRBV2 and TRBJ2-1, with 8 bases lining up with TRBD2. Germline-derived CDR1 and CDR2 are SNHLY and FYNNEI. J was trimmed by 7 bases and V by 10 bases; bases with no gene match: 12. The CDR3 is 14 residues long.